This T cell receptor (beta chain) was recovered during a study of TIL therapy for anti-PD-1-resistant metastatic lung cancer. Background on the study: A few tumors were EGFR-mutant and two were ALK-rearranged.

Study-level points and caveats: Treatment-naive, never-smoker and oncogene-addicted patients were overrepresented in this highly selected cohort. The baseline peripheral repertoire was partially replaced by infused TIL clonotypes that later decayed.

As for this clone: Its antigen is currently unknown.

Time point: pre-treatment sample, taken before nivolumab and TIL therapy. Enrollment ran from late 2017 to early 2020. The libraries were made with immunoSEQ v3. Here immunoSEQ multiplex PCR was the method, and the copy in TCRdb shows in-frame clones only, minus some. The sample has tens of thousands of clones; 80% to 90% are singletons. CDR1 is SGHVS, CDR2 FQNEAQ, per germline. Trimming removed 3 bases from V and 4 bases from J, with 7 bases in between. The CDR3 extends over 13 amino acids. This TCR came from a person between 25 and 79 years old with non-small cell lung cancer. The chain has TRBV7-8 and TRBJ1-3; D is unresolved. The starting material was blood, obtained at baseline. In nucleotides, the CDR3 is TGTGCCAGCAGCTTGGGCAGAGGAAACACCATATATTTT. Translating gives CASSLGRGNTIYF. Supplemented by reference TRBV7-8 and TRBJ1-3, the full variable domain reads GAGVSQSPRYKVAKRGQDVALRCDPISGHVSLFWYQQALGQGPEFLTYFQNEAQLDKSGLPSDRFFAERPEGSVSTLKIQRTQQEDSAVYLCASSLGRGNTIYFGEGSWLTVV.